This T cell receptor beta chain originates from a study of PD-1 blockade in classical Hodgkin lymphoma. CDR1 is SGHDT and CDR2 is YYEEEE in the germline V gene. The CDR3 spans 15 residues. Trimming removed 3 bases from V and 4 bases from J, with 15 bases in between. Using immunoSEQ multiplex PCR, the repertoire was profiled, and TCRdb retains in-frame clones only, with some absent. This sample carries around 6,200 clones, around 73% of them seen once, and the ten largest clones take 13%. This clone was counted once. Time point described: cycle 4 day 1 (C4D1), after less than 7 weeks of nivolumab. No patient escaped relapse after autologous stem cell transplantation, and brentuximab vedotin exposure varied. Applied to thawed PBMCs, magnetic negative selection was the method used to isolate CD8+ T cells.

This specimen was CD8+ T cells from blood, taken before the fourth cycle of nivolumab. This chain links TRBV5-6 with TRBJ2-3; D may correspond to TRBD1 or TRBD2 (5 bases each). This TCR came from a human donor with classical Hodgkin lymphoma. Here the CDR3 reads CASSSGTAGSDTQYF. The CDR3 DNA sequence: TGTGCCAGCAGCTCGGGGACCGCCGGGTCAGATACGCAGTATTTT.